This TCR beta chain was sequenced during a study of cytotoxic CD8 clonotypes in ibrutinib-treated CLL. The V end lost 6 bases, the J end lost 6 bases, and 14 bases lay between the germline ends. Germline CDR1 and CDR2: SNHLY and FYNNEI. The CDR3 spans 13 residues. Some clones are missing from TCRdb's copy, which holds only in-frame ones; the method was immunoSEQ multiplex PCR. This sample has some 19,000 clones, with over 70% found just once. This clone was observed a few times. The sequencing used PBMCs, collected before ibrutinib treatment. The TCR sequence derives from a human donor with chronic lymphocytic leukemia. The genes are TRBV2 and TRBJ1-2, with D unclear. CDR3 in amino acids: CASRKGPPDGYTF. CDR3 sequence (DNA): TGTGCCAGCAGAAAAGGGCCGCCGGATGGCTACACCTTC.